The T cell receptor beta chain described here comes from a study of spatial heterogeneity in lung cancer (dated by TCRdb to about 2019). A note on the overall study: Beta-chain transcripts were consistently detected in greater numbers than alpha-chain transcripts, which likely reflects a higher abundance of beta-chain transcripts. At surgery, hundreds of tumor regions, almost 65 matched nontumor lung samples and 50 to 60 PBMC samples were TCR-sequenced for both alpha and beta chains. TCR repertoire features were related to nonsynonymous mutation counts determined by whole-exome sequencing of tumor tissue. The study quantitatively compared TCR alpha and beta repertoires across multiple tumor regions, matched nontumor lung and blood in non-small cell lung cancer. In the raw uncorrected reads, each unique combination of TCR and UMI appeared on average more than ten times. Overall results and qualifications from the work: Ubiquitous expanded tumor TCRs were found in blood more often at tumor resection than at routine follow-up. Confirming at a functional level the hypothesis that regional TCRs recognize regional mutations was considered to require additional single-cell paired TCR alpha and beta sequencing.

Library preparation used 5' RACE. The listed sequencing device is NextSeq 500. The TCR library protocol attached a unique molecular identifier to each TCR cDNA molecule to allow correction of PCR and sequencing errors. From the authors' description of their analysis: TCR identification, UMI-based error correction and CDR3 extraction were performed with Decombinator tools. Expanded TCRs were defined as those above a frequency of 2 per 1,000, corresponding to the top 1% of the tumor frequency distribution. Each repertoire was subsampled 100 times to 5,000 TCRs, after which Renyi diversity was computed with the R vegan package. To build CDR3 similarity networks, amino acid triplet string-kernel similarity was used, and CDR3s were connected when their pairwise similarity was above 0.82. The public reads were quality trimmed at Q25 with fastp and then assembled into clones with MiXCR by TCRdb, keeping productive beta chains. Identical CDR3 proteins give one entry, which carries the most common genes and DNA. The V and J calls and clone size are TCRdb's, not the authors'. This sample has around 92,000 distinct CDR3 sequences in its table, and roughly 12% of those were observed once. In total, the top ten clones hold roughly two fifths of the sample.

Concerning this clonotype itself: Its specific antigen is unknown. No base quality information exists; no much larger clone differs at one position.

Measured from the cysteine to the phenylalanine, the CDR3 is 13 residues long. Only the CDR3 part of the read is kept: 39 bases, read in frame from the first base. Trimming costs V 4 bases and J 12 bases, and their ends lie 19 bases apart. CDR1 and CDR2, per the germline V gene, are SQVTM and ANQGSEA. The time point label corresponds to: sample taken at primary tumor resection. For TCR sequencing, whole RNA was extracted from tumor and nontumor lung tissue, or from cryopreserved PBMC samples, and no cell sorting was done. Samples were obtained from approximately 77 patients with early-stage, untreated non-small cell lung cancer from the lung TRACERx cohort. A patient was chosen for TCR sequencing only when enough RNA was available from at least two tumor regions.

Sample: PBMCs, taken at surgery. This clonotype was sampled from a male donor with early-stage non-small cell lung cancer. The chain uses TRBV29-1 and TRBJ2-1, with the D segment identity uncertain. For the CDR3, the sequence is CSVGGFGVGGQFF. The DNA reads TGCAGCGTTGGGGGATTTGGGGTAGGCGGGCAGTTCTTC.